The 3 T cell receptor beta chains below were found in one sample sequenced in a study of blood T cell repertoires in COVID-19. TCRdb's copy holds only in-frame clones and misses some; the assay was immunoSEQ multiplex PCR. The sample carries around 260,000 clones, 86% recorded once. Sequenced sample: peripheral blood. The receptors here all came from a man in his late teens or twenties with active or convalescent COVID-19.

The rearrangement links TRBV2 to TRBJ2-3; 13 nucleotides match TRBD2. The CDR3 spans 18 residues. J gave up 4 bases and V 6 bases, and 13 bases lay outside the gene matches. CDR1 is SNHLY, CDR2 FYNNEI, per germline. The DNA of the CDR3 is TGTGCCAGCAGCCCCGGACTAGCGGGAGCGATGAAATCAGATACGCAGTATTTT. Translated: CASSPGLAGAMKSDTQYF.

In its sample, this clone was seen once. The chain has TRBV5-8 and TRBJ2-1; tentatively, D is TRBD2 (6 bases). V was trimmed by 3 bases and J by 5 bases, leaving 6 bases between them. Germline V CDR1 and CDR2: SGHTS, YDEGEE. This CDR3 region has 12 residues. The CDR3 bases are TGTGCCAGCAGCTGGACTAACAATGAGCAGTTCTTC. The encoded protein is CASSWTNNEQFF. Variable domain in full (rest from reference TRBV5-8 and TRBJ2-1): EAGVTQSPTHLIKTRGQQATLRCSPISGHTSVYWYQQALGLGLQFLLWYDEGEERNRGNFPPRFSGRQFPNYSSELNVNALELEDSALYLCASSWTNNEQFFGPGTRLTVL.

This clone was recorded a few times. The chain joins TRBV4-3 to TRBJ1-6; 9 bases agree with TRBD1. This CDR3 spans 15 amino acids. V was pared by 0 bases and J by 10 bases, with 4 bases of the junction left unmatched. Per germline, CDR1 LGHNA and CDR2 YSLEER. The CDR3 DNA is TGCGCCAGCAGCCAAGATGGGACAGGGACCTCACCCCTCCACTTT. Protein product: CASSQDGTGTSPLHF.